The 30 T cell receptor beta chains below were found in one sample sequenced in a study of control samples from healthy donors and cancer patients. The repertoire was sequenced with immunoSEQ multiplex PCR; TCRdb's copy has only in-frame clones and lacks some. The sample has some 410,000 clones, 75% to 95% seen once. The sequenced sample was PBMCs. These receptors all come from a middle-aged man with head and neck cancer.

This clone has just one count. The CDR3 DNA follows: TGCGCCAGCAGCCACGAAAGACAGGTTGCTAATGAAAAACTGTTTTTT. Protein: CASSHERQVANEKLFF. This rearrangement joins TRBV4-3 to TRBJ1-4, with D maybe TRBD1 (6 bases). CDR3 size: 16 residues. CDR1 is LGHNA, CDR2 YSLEER, per germline. V was cut by 3 bases and J by 3 bases, with 14 bases left in between.

This sequence joins TRBV7-9 and TRBJ2-7; D might be TRBD1 or TRBD2, each matching 6 bases. V was trimmed by 6 bases and J by 6 bases, leaving 15 bases between them. This CDR3 is built from 13 residues. The V gene's germline CDR1 is SEHNR and CDR2 FQNEAQ (reference sequence). CDR3 loop: CASSPIQGGEQYF. The DNA for the CDR3 is TGTGCCAGCAGTCCCATACAGGGAGGCGAGCAGTACTTC.

On this clone: Other DNA sequences in the same sample also yield this CDR3. This sequence joins TRBV9 and TRBJ2-7; a weak D match, TRBD1 (5 bases). Germline V gene sequence: CDR1 SGDLS, CDR2 YYNGEE. V was trimmed by 5 bases and J by 0 bases, leaving 9 bases between them. The length of the CDR3 is 13 residues. As DNA, the CDR3 is TGTGCCAGCAGTACAGGAGTCTCCTACGAGCAGTACTTC. Its protein is CASSTGVSYEQYF.

The chain couples TRBV15 to TRBJ2-7; D gene unclear. Germline CDR1 LNHNV, CDR2 YYDKDF (reference sequence). V lost 0 bases and J lost 5, with 17 bases in between. CDR3 length: 16 residues. CDR3 nucleotides: TGTGCCACCAGCAGAGATGTGAAGGGAATCAACAACGAGCAGTACTTC. It codes for CATSRDVKGINNEQYF.

The genes are TRBV11-3 and TRBJ2-2, with 9 bases matching TRBD2. V gave up 5 bases and J gave up 4 bases; unmatched junction bases: 11. The CDR3 is made up of 17 amino acids. Germline assignment: CDR1 SGHNT and CDR2 YENEEA. As DNA, the CDR3 is TGTGCCAGCAGCCGCTATAGCGGGGGCTACGGCACCGGGGAGCTGTTTTTT. Protein sequence: CASSRYSGGYGTGELFF.

V usage is TRBV7-3 and J usage is TRBJ2-7; a weak D match, TRBD1 (5 bases). V lost 5 bases, J lost 0 bases, and 17 bases lay in between. This CDR3 has 16 amino acids. Germline assignment: CDR1 SGHTA and CDR2 FQGTGA. The chain's CDR3 is CASSEAGALSSYEQYF. The CDR3 bases are TGTGCCAGCAGCGAAGCTGGGGCTTTAAGCTCCTACGAGCAGTACTTC.

The V and J genes are TRBV19 and TRBJ2-7; D call uncertain. V was trimmed by 1 base and J by 0 bases, leaving 10 bases between them. The CDR3 totals 15 residues. CDR1 and CDR2 (germline): LNHDA, SQIVND (reference sequence). The CDR3 DNA is TGTGCCAGTAGTATAGGTGGCCGTAGCTCCTACGAGCAGTACTTC. This codes for CASSIGGRSSYEQYF.

The rearrangement uses TRBV5-4 and TRBJ2-1; D is ambiguous. This CDR3 spans 13 amino acids. Per germline, CDR1 SGHNT and CDR2 YYREEE (reference sequence). V lost 4 bases to trimming and J lost 3 bases, with 8 bases between them. Here the CDR3 DNA reads TGTGCCAGCAGCGGAACCTTCTACAATGAGCAGTTCTTC. This gives the protein CASSGTFYNEQFF.

The rearrangement links TRBV19 to TRBJ2-1, with D unresolved. Trimming cost V 3 bases and J 1 base, with 7 bases left between them. The CDR3 contains 14 residues. Germline V gene lookup returns CDR1 LNHDA and CDR2 SQIVND (reference sequence). In DNA form, the CDR3 reads TGTGCCAGTAGTATGGCAGATTCCTACAATGAGCAGTTCTTC. It yields the protein CASSMADSYNEQFF.

This clone was seen once. This rearrangement joins TRBV4-2 to TRBJ2-7; 7 nucleotides line up with TRBD1. From germline, CDR1 is LGHNA and CDR2 YNFKEQ. V lost 3 bases to trimming and J lost 1 base; unmatched junction nucleotides: 6. The CDR3 sequence is 15 residues long. CDR3 DNA: TGTGCCAGCAGCCAGGGCCAGGGACAGTCCTACGAGCAGTACTTC. Protein sequence: CASSQGQGQSYEQYF.

The rearrangement links TRBV5-5 to TRBJ1-4, with D hard to call. Trimming shortened V by 3 bases and J by 0 bases, and 21 bases separated the two germline ends. Germline V gene sequence: CDR1 SGHKS, CDR2 YYEKEE (reference sequence). The CDR3 extends over 19 amino acids. For the CDR3, the DNA is TGTGCCAGCAGCTACCTCCCGGGAAGGACGGGTGCAACTAATGAAAAACTGTTTTTT. Amino acids: CASSYLPGRTGATNEKLFF.

The chain recombines TRBV4-3 with TRBJ2-2; the D is unclear. V lost 4 bases to trimming and J lost 0 bases, with 18 bases between them. The CDR3 consists of 18 residues. CDR1 and CDR2 from the germline V gene are LGHNA and YSLEER. This CDR3 reads CASSLTQSQAANTGELFF. DNA of the CDR3: TGCGCCAGCAGCCTAACGCAGTCCCAGGCAGCGAACACCGGGGAGCTGTTTTTT.

This rearrangement joins TRBV11-2 to TRBJ1-1; possible D gene TRBD1, 5 bases. CDR3 length: 15 residues. The germline gives CDR1 SGHAT, CDR2 FQNNGV. V was shortened by 0 bases and J by 7 bases, with 15 bases between the two germline ends. Here the CDR3 reads CASSLDAGQGGEAFF. The CDR3 region has the DNA TGTGCCAGCAGCTTAGATGCCGGACAAGGCGGTGAAGCTTTCTTT. The complete variable domain, with remaining parts taken from reference TRBV11-2 and TRBJ1-1, reads EAGVAQSPRYKIIEKRQSVAFWCNPISGHATLYWYQQILGQGPKLLIQFQNNGVVDDSQLPKDRFSAERLKGVDSTLKIQPAKLEDSAVYLCASSLDAGQGGEAFFGQGTRLTVV.

The chain joins TRBV7-9 to TRBJ2-3; 8 bases are shared with TRBD2. The CDR3 sequence is 15 residues long. The trim removed 5 bases at V and 2 bases at J, leaving 6 bases unmatched. Germline V CDR1 and CDR2: SEHNR, FQNEAQ (reference sequence). The CDR3 coding sequence is TGTGCCAGCAGCGCACGGACTAGCTACACAGATACGCAGTATTTT. This sequence encodes CASSARTSYTDTQYF.

This clone was seen once. The chain recombines TRBV3-1 (or the pseudogene TRBV3-2) with TRBJ2-2; TRBD1 matches 9 bases. CDR3 length equals 18 residues. J was trimmed by 4 bases and V by 1 base; bases with no gene match: 10. Per germline, CDR1 LGHDT and CDR2 YNNKEL (reference sequence). CDR3 in DNA: TGTGCCAGCAGCCAAGGACAGGGGGGAATCATAGGCACCGGGGAGCTGTTTTTT. Protein product: CASSQGQGGIIGTGELFF.

This clone was found once. The rearrangement uses TRBV28 and TRBJ1-5; D unresolved. From germline, CDR1 is MDHEN and CDR2 SYDVKM. This CDR3 contains 15 residues. Trimming removed 3 bases at V and 5 bases at J, with 14 bases between. The CDR3 spells CASSFKRLADQPQHF. The CDR3 coding sequence is TGTGCCAGCAGTTTTAAGAGGCTAGCGGATCAGCCCCAGCATTTT.

The chain combines TRBV6-6 with TRBJ1-3; D gene unclear. Trimming removed 0 bases from V and 4 bases from J, with 13 bases in between. CDR1 and CDR2 from the germline V gene are MNHNY and SVGAGI (reference sequence). This CDR3 is 16 amino acids long. The CDR3 nucleotides read TGTGCCAGCAGTTACTCCTCCGAATCAGGAGGAAACACCATATATTTT. Its protein is CASSYSSESGGNTIYF.

By sample fraction, this clone is medium-sized (0.01 to 0.1%). The chain couples TRBV6-4 to TRBJ2-3, with D perhaps matching TRBD2 (6 bases). Germline assignment: CDR1 MRHNA and CDR2 SNTAGT. The CDR3 is 13 residues long. V lost 4 bases and J 1 base, leaving 6 bases between the germline ends. CDR3 protein: CASSASGTDTQYF. The CDR3 bases are TGTGCCAGCAGTGCTAGCGGCACAGATACGCAGTATTTT.

The chain carries TRBV5-1 and TRBJ1-2, with D perhaps TRBD1 (5 bases). Germline V gives CDR1 SGHRS, CDR2 YFSETQ. The V end was cut by 4 bases, the J end by 0 bases, with 16 bases between. The CDR3 spans 16 residues. This CDR3 reads CASSNGVGGANYGYTF. CDR3 DNA: TGCGCCAGCAGCAATGGGGTCGGGGGAGCTAACTATGGCTACACCTTC.

This chain links TRBV30 with TRBJ2-5; 14 nucleotides match TRBD2. CDR3 length: 16 amino acids. Germline V gene data show CDR1 as GTSNPN and CDR2 as SVGIG (reference sequence). Trimming took 2 bases from V and 5 from J; bases not matched to a gene: 7. The CDR3 nucleotides read TGTGCCTGGAGTACGGGAGGGACTAGCGGGGGTGAGACCCAGTACTTC. Protein product: CAWSTGGTSGGETQYF.

The chain recombines TRBV10-2 with TRBJ2-7; 9 bases map to TRBD1. The CDR3 is made up of 14 amino acids. The V gene's germline CDR1 is WSHSY and CDR2 SAAADI. The ends lost 6 bases at V and 6 bases at J; junction bases unmatched: 9. The CDR3 DNA sequence: TGCGCCAGCAGGACAGTGGGACAGGGTTCCGAGCAGTACTTC. This codes for CASRTVGQGSEQYF.

The chain combines TRBV6-8 with TRBJ1-5, with D maybe TRBD1 (5 bases). This CDR3 region has 14 residues. V lost 4 bases to trimming and J lost 9 bases, with 16 bases between them. Germline V CDR1 and CDR2: MNHGY, SAAAGT. CDR3 region: CASSFGASAGPQHF. The CDR3 nucleotides read TGTGCCAGCAGTTTCGGGGCATCCGCCGGGCCCCAGCATTTT.

The chain has TRBV27 and TRBJ2-3; 11 nucleotides agree with TRBD2. The CDR3 has 15 residues. J was trimmed by 5 bases and V by 5 bases; bases with no gene match: 6. Germline CDR1 MNHEY, CDR2 SMNVEV (reference sequence). This CDR3 reads CASSVSGGAGDTQYF. Written as DNA, the CDR3 is TGTGCCAGCAGTGTTAGCGGGGGGGCTGGAGATACGCAGTATTTT.

The chain recombines TRBV30 with TRBJ1-1; no definite D call. The CDR3 contains 12 residues. V lost 5 bases and J lost 3, with 10 bases in between. Germline V CDR1 and CDR2: GTSNPN, SVGIG (reference sequence). The CDR3 nucleotides read TGTGCCTGGGAGCTTGGGTACACTGAAGCTTTCTTT. Its translation is CAWELGYTEAFF.

This clone has only a few counts. The chain recombines TRBV4-3 with TRBJ1-2, with D unresolved. CDR1 is LGHNA and CDR2 is YSLEER in the germline V gene. Trimming removed 0 bases at V and 6 bases at J, with 20 bases between. This CDR3 is 17 amino acids long. CDR3 region: CASSQDWEEHPTDGYTF. As DNA, the CDR3 is TGCGCCAGCAGCCAAGATTGGGAAGAACACCCTACTGATGGCTACACCTTC.

This clone was seen once. The chain joins TRBV14 to TRBJ1-1, with 9 bases aligning to TRBD1. The CDR3 runs to 15 residues. The J segment lost 5 bases and the V segment lost 4 bases, leaving 8 bases of the junction unmatched. CDR1 is SGHDN, CDR2 FVKESK, per germline. DNA of the CDR3: TGTGCCAGCAGCCTTACCGGGACAGGGAGGACTGAAGCTTTCTTT. Translating it yields CASSLTGTGRTEAFF.

The chain couples TRBV27 to TRBJ1-2, with D possibly matching TRBD1 (5 bases). The V and J ends lost 6 bases and 2 bases respectively, with 31 bases between them. Germline assignment: CDR1 MNHEY and CDR2 SMNVEV (reference sequence). There are 20 residues in the CDR3. The CDR3 sequence: CASSSQHRPGEGGTNYGYTF. The CDR3 coding sequence is TGTGCCAGCAGCTCCCAGCATCGCCCAGGCGAGGGCGGGACGAACTATGGCTACACCTTC.

J is TRBJ1-5 and V is TRBV7-9, with 7 bases lining up with TRBD1. Germline assignment: CDR1 SEHNR and CDR2 FQNEAQ (reference sequence). V trimming: 1 base; J trimming: 4 bases; junction bases outside the gene matches: 4. This CDR3 comprises 15 residues. The CDR3 DNA sequence: TGTGCCAGCAGCTTAGGGACAGGATTAAATCAGCCCCAGCATTTT. This gives the protein CASSLGTGLNQPQHF.

The J gene is TRBJ1-5, the V gene TRBV7-9; D may be TRBD1 (6 bases). In germline, CDR1 is SEHNR, CDR2 FQNEAQ (reference sequence). The length of the CDR3 is 14 residues. V was trimmed by 1 base and J by 7 bases, leaving 11 bases between them. The CDR3 sequence: CASSLGGGGQPQHF. The CDR3 coding sequence is TGTGCCAGCAGCTTAGGAGGGGGAGGGCAGCCCCAGCATTTT.

The V gene is TRBV28, the J gene TRBJ2-7; 7 bases map to TRBD1. Germline loops: CDR1 MDHEN, CDR2 SYDVKM. V dropped 3 bases and J dropped 2; count of bases not matched to a gene: 7. The CDR3 has 15 residues. The CDR3, as DNA: TGTGCCAGCAGTTTGGCCGGGCAGGGGGCCTACGAGCAGTACTTC. Its translation is CASSLAGQGAYEQYF.